These 29 T cell receptor beta chains share one sample of origin, sequenced in a study of T cells in women clearing cervical HPV infection. The method was immunoSEQ multiplex PCR; TCRdb's version includes in-frame clones alone and lacks a portion of them. Its listing shows roughly 40,000 clones. Sequences were obtained from blood buffy coat. These receptors originate from a woman aged 18 to 75 with a cervical HPV16 infection that either progressed to CIN3+ or cleared (not recorded which).

Worth noting for this clone: The CDR3 extends 3 residues past the end of the read, so its final part is completed from the germline J gene. V and J are TRBV7-8 and TRBJ2-7; 12 nucleotides agree with TRBD1. The CDR3 has 17 residues. J gave up 5 bases and V 3 bases, and 11 bases lay outside the gene matches. Germline V gene data show CDR1 as SGHVS and CDR2 as FQNEAQ. This CDR3 reads CASSLGQGAHKTNEQYF. The part of the CDR3 DNA that was read is TGTGCCAGCAGCTTGGGACAGGGGGCGCACAAAACCAACGAG.

The CDR3 DNA, read in part, is TGTGCCAGTAGTGAGACTAGCGGGGGGTACAATGAG. Protein product: CASSETSGGYNE. The whole CDR3 reads CASSETSGGYNEQFF. This chain uses TRBV19 with TRBJ2-1; TRBD2 agrees at 13 bases. The CDR3 extends 3 residues past the end of the read, so its final part is completed from the germline J gene. V gave up 5 bases and J gave up 4 bases; unmatched junction bases: 2. Germline lookup yields CDR1 LNHDA and CDR2 SQIVND (reference sequence). The CDR3 contains 15 residues.

As concerns this clone: The sequenced fragment ends 3 residues before the CDR3 boundary, so the rest is inferred from the germline J gene. This chain uses TRBV10-1 with TRBJ2-5; D is perhaps TRBD2 (5 bases). The CDR3 runs 14 residues. In germline, CDR1 is WNHNN, CDR2 SYGVQD (reference sequence). V was shortened by 3 bases and J by 7 bases, with 15 bases between the two germline ends. Here the CDR3 reads CASSDLARAGTQYF. Partial CDR3 DNA: TGCGCCAGCAGTGACCTCGCCCGGGCGGGGACC.

Turning to this clone: The sequence runs out 3 residues before the end of the CDR3; the remainder is reconstructed from the germline J gene. The genes are TRBV9 and TRBJ1-1; D is possibly TRBD1 (5 bases). Deletions cut 0 bases from V and 7 bases from J, with 10 bases between. The CDR3 consists of 13 residues. The germline V gene has CDR1 SGDLS and CDR2 YYNGEE. The covered CDR3 bases are TGTGCCAGCAGCGTAGAGGCAGGGCGTGAA. Translation gives CASSVEAGRE. The full CDR3 protein reads CASSVEAGREAFF.

Remarks on this clone: The read ends 3 residues shy of where the CDR3 ends; the end is completed using the germline J gene. The rearrangement uses TRBV5-1 and TRBJ2-7; 7 positions match TRBD1. Germline trimming cut 4 bases from V and 3 bases from J; bases unmatched to any gene: 7. This CDR3 spans 14 amino acids. In germline, CDR1 is SGHRS, CDR2 YFSETQ. CDR3 bases read: TGCGCCAGCAGCGCCCGACAGGGAGACTACGAG. Translated: CASSARQGDYE. From start to end, the CDR3 is CASSARQGDYEQYF.

With regard to this clone: The observed sequence ends 3 residues before the CDR3 terminus, with the missing tail filled in from the germline J gene. V usage is TRBV18 and J usage is TRBJ1-1; the match to TRBD1 covers 7 bases. Losses at the gene ends were 5 bases for V and 0 bases for J; bases not matched to a gene: 6. This CDR3 is 15 amino acids long. Germline V lookup: CDR1 KGHSH, CDR2 LQKENI. The CDR3 is CASSVNRGMNTEAFF. The part of the CDR3 DNA that was read is TGTGCCAGCTCAGTCAACAGGGGAATGAACACTGAA.

Concerning this clone itself: The read gets to within 3 residues of the CDR3 end, and the germline J gene fills in the rest. The chain uses TRBV12-3 or TRBV12-4 and TRBJ2-7; TRBD1 matches 8 bases. Unmatched junction bases numbered 10, after V lost 6 bases and J lost 3 bases. This CDR3 region has 15 residues. CDR3 DNA (partial): TGTGCCAGCAGCCACGGACAGGGAACAATCTACGAG. This codes for CASSHGQGTIYE. The entire CDR3 reads CASSHGQGTIYEQYF.

Worth noting for this clone: Read coverage stops 3 residues before the CDR3 terminus; the germline J gene supplies the remainder. The rearrangement links TRBV5-1 to TRBJ1-4, with D perhaps TRBD1 (6 bases). The CDR3 covers 16 residues. V dropped 4 bases and J dropped 1 base, with 14 bases sitting between them. The V gene's germline CDR1 is SGHRS and CDR2 YFSETQ. CDR3 DNA (partial): TGCGCCAGCAGCCCGTGGGGGCAGGGAACTAATGAAAAA. Amino acid sequence: CASSPWGQGTNEK. The CDR3 in its entirety is CASSPWGQGTNEKLFF. Full variable domain (remainder filled in from reference TRBV5-1 and TRBJ1-4): KAGVTQTPRYLIKTRGQQVTLSCSPISGHRSVSWYQQTPGQGLQFLFEYFSETQRNKGNFPGRFSGRQFSNSRSEMNVSTLELGDSALYLCASSPWGQGTNEKLFFGSGTQLSVL.

For this clone: The sequence runs out 3 residues before the end of the CDR3; the remainder is reconstructed from the germline J gene. The chain couples TRBV20-1 to TRBJ2-7; 8 bases are shared with TRBD2. The CDR3 totals 13 residues. CDR1 and CDR2 from the germline V gene are DFQATT and SNEGSKA (reference sequence). Trimming removed 3 bases from V and 3 bases from J; junction bases left unmatched: 4. The chain's CDR3 is CSARRGVIYEQYF. Partial CDR3 DNA: TGCAGTGCTAGGCGGGGGGTGATCTACGAG.

Note on this clone: The read is 3 residues too short to cover the CDR3 end, so that end is filled in from the germline J gene. The chain has TRBV7-3 and TRBJ2-5; 11 bases map to TRBD2. Germline assignment: CDR1 SGHTA and CDR2 FQGTGA. The CDR3 covers 16 residues. With V trimmed by 2 bases and J by 2 bases, 4 bases remained unmatched. The covered CDR3 bases are TGTGCCAGCAGCTTAGCAGCTAGCGGGGGGCAAGAGACC. Protein sequence: CASSLAASGGQET. The CDR3, in full, reads CASSLAASGGQETQYF.

Remarks on this clone: Read sequence stops 3 residues before the CDR3 end, and the germline J gene provides the missing end. This chain links TRBV20-1 with TRBJ2-1, with TRBD1 identical over 9 bases. Germline CDR1 and CDR2: DFQATT and SNEGSKA (reference sequence). Losses at the gene ends were 2 bases for V and 5 bases for J; bases not matched to a gene: 7. This CDR3 region has 15 residues. CDR3 residues: CSARPGQGVDNEQFF. The sequenced part of the CDR3 DNA is TGCAGTGCTAGACCGGGACAGGGTGTTGACAATGAG.

On this clone: The read comes to an end 3 residues before the CDR3 does, leaving the germline J gene to fill in the end. Other DNA sequences in the sample encode the same CDR3. The chain recombines TRBV18 with TRBJ2-1; a possible D gene is TRBD1 (6 bases). Between the trimmed V and J ends, which lost 3 bases and 8 bases, there was a span of 8 bases. This CDR3 spans 12 amino acids. The germline gives CDR1 KGHSH, CDR2 LQKENI. Incomplete CDR3 DNA: TGTGCCAGCTCACCCAGGGGTCATGAG. It translates to CASSPRGHE. The full-length CDR3 reads as CASSPRGHEQFF.

A remark on this clone: The read gets to within 3 residues of the CDR3 end, and the germline J gene fills in the rest. The rearrangement uses TRBV5-4 and TRBJ2-5; 8 bases agree with TRBD2. J was trimmed by 3 bases and V by 4 bases; bases with no gene match: 8. There are 15 residues in the CDR3. Looked up from germline, CDR1 is SGHNT and CDR2 is YYREEE (reference sequence). Here the CDR3 reads CASSRSGGDKETQYF. The part of the CDR3 DNA that was read is TGTGCCAGCAGCCGGAGCGGGGGCGACAAAGAGACC. Based on the CDR3 plus reference TRBV5-4 and TRBJ2-5, the full variable domain is ETGVTQSPTHLIKTRGQQVTLRCSSQSGHNTVSWYQQALGQGPQFIFQYYREEENGRGNFPPRFSGLQFPNYSSELNVNALELDDSALYLCASSRSGGDKETQYFGPGTRLLVL.

A note on this clone: Read coverage stops 3 residues before the CDR3 terminus; the germline J gene supplies the remainder. This chain connects TRBV19 to TRBJ2-7, with TRBD2 matching 14 bases. The germline V gene has CDR1 LNHDA and CDR2 SQIVND (reference sequence). The CDR3 has 16 residues. Trimming at V came to 5 bases and at J to 3 bases, leaving 6 bases not matched to a gene. Partial CDR3 DNA: TGTGCCAGTAGTTCTCGGACTAGCGGGAGGCTCTACGAG. This translates into CASSSRTSGRLYE. The complete CDR3 reads CASSSRTSGRLYEQYF.

Details on this clone: The read falls 3 residues short of the CDR3 end, and the missing part is taken from the germline J gene. The V gene is TRBV20-1, the J gene TRBJ2-7; 8 bases fit TRBD1. This CDR3 spans 16 amino acids. The ends lost 3 bases at V and 2 bases at J; junction bases unmatched: 12. CDR1 and CDR2 (germline): DFQATT, SNEGSKA (reference sequence). The part of the CDR3 DNA that was read is TGCAGTGCTAGCCCGAAGGACAGGGTAAGAACCTACGAG. Its protein product is CSASPKDRVRTYE. Given in full, the CDR3 is CSASPKDRVRTYEQYF.

With regard to this clone: The read halts 3 residues ahead of the CDR3 end, with the missing end drawn from the germline J gene. The chain employs TRBV5-5 and TRBJ1-1, with 7 bases identical to TRBD1. Germline V gene data show CDR1 as SGHKS and CDR2 as YYEKEE (reference sequence). This CDR3 contains 15 residues. The V gene end was trimmed by 0 bases and the J gene end by 5 bases; junction bases not matched to a gene: 7. Partial CDR3 DNA: TGTGCCAGCAGCTTGGGTTTTGGGGGACAGACTGAA. The encoded protein is CASSLGFGGQTE. The complete CDR3 protein is CASSLGFGGQTEAFF.

Comment on this clone: The CDR3 is cut off 3 residues early in the read; its end comes from the germline J gene. The chain has TRBV11-2 and TRBJ2-7; 9 bases fit TRBD1. The CDR3 length is 14 residues. Germline V gene data show CDR1 as SGHAT and CDR2 as FQNNGV. V was clipped by 5 bases and J by 3 bases; unmatched bases: 5. CDR3 amino acids: CASSLGQGHYEQYF. The part of the CDR3 DNA that was read is TGTGCCAGCAGCCTGGGACAGGGTCACTACGAG.

About this clone itself: The missing CDR3 end, 3 residues past where the read stops, is filled in from the germline J gene. The genes are TRBV6-2 or TRBV6-3 and TRBJ2-7; a weak D match, TRBD1 (6 bases). Germline lookup yields CDR1 MNHEY and CDR2 SVGEGT. The length of the CDR3 is 14 residues. The germline V and J ends were trimmed by 2 bases and 4 bases, with 12 bases remaining between them. The part of the CDR3 DNA that was read is TGTGCCAGCAGTTACGGCAGGGGTGGTTACGAG. This codes for CASSYGRGGYE. Given in full, the CDR3 is CASSYGRGGYEQYF.

Concerning this clone itself: Read coverage stops 3 residues before the CDR3 terminus; the germline J gene supplies the remainder. The chain couples TRBV5-1 to TRBJ2-7; TRBD2 aligns across 14 bases. Germline CDR1 and CDR2: SGHRS and YFSETQ. The CDR3 spans 17 residues. V shed 4 bases and J 4 bases; nucleotides not matched to a gene: 10. The CDR3 DNA, read in part, is TGCGCCAGCAGCGCAGCCCACGGGACTAGCGGGGGTTACGAG. It is translated as CASSAAHGTSGGYE. The whole CDR3 protein is CASSAAHGTSGGYEQYF.

Comments on this clone: The CDR3 end falls 3 residues outside the read, so it is completed with the germline J gene. The chain recombines TRBV6-2 or TRBV6-3 with TRBJ2-7, with 10 bases that match TRBD1. The V gene's germline CDR1 is MNHEY and CDR2 SVGEGT. This CDR3 has 15 amino acids. After removal of 7 bases from V and 4 bases from J, the junction contained 10 bases not matched to a gene. The CDR3 sequence: CASNLAGTGAYEQYF. The CDR3 DNA, read in part, is TGTGCCAGCAACCTAGCCGGGACAGGGGCATACGAG.

Notes on this clone: The read ends 3 residues before the CDR3 terminus; that terminus is restored from the germline J gene. The genes are TRBV19 and TRBJ2-2, with a tentative D call TRBD2 (6 bases). Between the trimmed V and J ends, which lost 7 bases and 3 bases, there was a span of 18 bases. The CDR3 runs to 16 residues. The V gene's germline CDR1 is LNHDA and CDR2 SQIVND (reference sequence). This CDR3 reads CASTAWGVADTGELFF. The sequenced CDR3 bases are TGTGCCAGTACTGCATGGGGGGTAGCGGACACCGGGGAG.

In the case of this clone: The CDR3 end lies 3 residues beyond the end of the read and is filled in from the germline J gene. The chain combines TRBV14 with TRBJ2-3; 11 bases align to TRBD2. The trim removed 4 bases at V and 0 bases at J, leaving 6 bases unmatched. Germline V lookup: CDR1 SGHDN, CDR2 FVKESK. The CDR3 is made up of 17 amino acids. CDR3 amino acids: CASSRTSGGGSTDTQYF. The sequenced CDR3 bases are TGTGCCAGCAGCCGAACTAGCGGGGGTGGGAGCACAGATACG.

For this clone: The read halts 3 residues ahead of the CDR3 end, with the missing end drawn from the germline J gene. This chain links TRBV11-2 with TRBJ1-1; a weak D match, TRBD1 (6 bases). This CDR3 is built from 14 residues. The germline V and J ends were trimmed by 2 bases and 3 bases, with 10 bases remaining between them. Germline V lookup: CDR1 SGHAT, CDR2 FQNNGV. The CDR3 is CASSLTQGYTEAFF. The DNA read from the CDR3 is TGTGCCAGCAGCTTAACTCAGGGGTACACTGAA.

The covered CDR3 bases are TGTGCCAGCAGTGAACTAGCGGGGTCCACCGGGGAG. Encoded protein: CASSELAGSTGE. The full CDR3 protein reads CASSELAGSTGELFF. The chain joins TRBV6-1 to TRBJ2-2; 9 bases match TRBD2. The CDR3 goes on 3 residues after the read ends, and that part is filled in from the germline J gene. V gave up 2 bases and J gave up 4 bases; unmatched junction bases: 2. The V gene's germline CDR1 is MNHNS and CDR2 SASEGT. The CDR3 sequence is 15 residues long.

As regards this clone: The missing CDR3 end, 3 residues past where the read stops, is filled in from the germline J gene. The chain combines TRBV19 with TRBJ2-3; 8 nucleotides align to TRBD1. CDR3 length: 15 residues. V was pared by 3 bases and J by 1 base, with 3 bases of the junction left unmatched. CDR1 and CDR2 from the germline V gene are LNHDA and SQIVND (reference sequence). The chain's CDR3 is CASSIAGQGTDTQYF. CDR3 bases read: TGTGCCAGTAGTATTGCGGGACAGGGCACAGATACG.

A remark on this clone: The CDR3 extends 3 residues past the end of the read, so its final part is completed from the germline J gene. The V call is TRBV5-1, the J call TRBJ1-1; D gene ambiguous. Trimming removed 0 bases at V and 0 bases at J, with 9 bases between. Germline CDR1 and CDR2: SGHRS and YFSETQ. This CDR3 is 15 amino acids long. The CDR3 spells CASSLDIQVNTEAFF. The CDR3 DNA, read in part, is TGCGCCAGCAGCTTGGACATACAAGTGAACACTGAA.

In the case of this clone: The read ends 3 residues shy of where the CDR3 ends; the end is completed using the germline J gene. This rearrangement joins TRBV7-9 to TRBJ2-7; TRBD1 matches 12 bases. The CDR3 sequence is 13 residues long. J was trimmed by 6 bases and V by 4 bases; bases with no gene match: 1. CDR1 is SEHNR, CDR2 FQNEAQ, per germline (reference sequence). The CDR3 protein is CASSWDRGREQYF. CDR3 DNA, as far as it was read: TGTGCCAGCAGCTGGGACAGGGGGCGCGAG.

Worth noting for this clone: Read sequence stops 3 residues before the CDR3 end, and the germline J gene provides the missing end. This sequence joins TRBV6-4 and TRBJ2-7, with D maybe TRBD2 (6 bases). CDR1 is MRHNA, CDR2 SNTAGT, per germline. The CDR3 is made up of 14 amino acids. V lost 2 bases to trimming and J lost 3 bases, with 11 bases between them. The CDR3 here is CASSDPRGSYEQYF. The CDR3 bases that were read are TGTGCCAGCAGTGACCCACGGGGGAGCTACGAG.

In the case of this clone: The read ends 3 residues shy of where the CDR3 ends; the end is completed using the germline J gene. This chain links TRBV6-1 with TRBJ2-7; TRBD2 is a possible D gene (6 bases). The CDR3 consists of 15 residues. CDR1 is MNHNS and CDR2 is SASEGT in the germline V gene. With 4 bases removed from V and 6 bases from J, the gap between germline ends came to 19 bases. CDR3 amino acids: CASSGHVARGTEQYF. Partial CDR3 DNA: TGTGCCAGCAGTGGCCACGTGGCTCGGGGGACCGAG.